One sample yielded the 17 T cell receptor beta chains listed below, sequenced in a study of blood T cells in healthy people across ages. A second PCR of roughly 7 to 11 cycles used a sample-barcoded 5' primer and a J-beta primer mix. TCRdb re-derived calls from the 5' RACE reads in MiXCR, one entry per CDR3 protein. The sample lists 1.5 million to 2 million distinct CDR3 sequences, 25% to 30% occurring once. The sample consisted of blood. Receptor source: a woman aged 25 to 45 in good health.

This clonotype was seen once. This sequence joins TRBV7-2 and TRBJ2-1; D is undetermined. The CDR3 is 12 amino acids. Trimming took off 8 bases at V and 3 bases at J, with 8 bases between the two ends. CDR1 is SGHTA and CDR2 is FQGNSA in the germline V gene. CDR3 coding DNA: TGTGCCAGCGACTCGGACTACAATGAGCAGTTCTTC. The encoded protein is CASDSDYNEQFF.

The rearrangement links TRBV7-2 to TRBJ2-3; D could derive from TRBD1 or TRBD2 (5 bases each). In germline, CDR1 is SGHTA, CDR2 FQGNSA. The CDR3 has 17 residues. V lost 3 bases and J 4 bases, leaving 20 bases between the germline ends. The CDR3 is CASSFPGRLPVADTQYF. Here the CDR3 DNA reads TGTGCCAGCAGCTTTCCGGGACGGCTCCCGGTTGCAGATACGCAGTATTTT.

The CDR3: CASSIGTVREGTQYF. The CDR3 nucleotides are TGTGCCAGCAGCATAGGGACAGTTAGAGAAGGGACCCAGTACTTC. The J gene is TRBJ2-5, the V gene TRBV7-9; TRBD1 matches 7 bases. The CDR3 sequence is 15 residues long. Germline V lookup: CDR1 SEHNR, CDR2 FQNEAQ (reference sequence). V dropped 5 bases and J dropped 7; count of bases not matched to a gene: 13.

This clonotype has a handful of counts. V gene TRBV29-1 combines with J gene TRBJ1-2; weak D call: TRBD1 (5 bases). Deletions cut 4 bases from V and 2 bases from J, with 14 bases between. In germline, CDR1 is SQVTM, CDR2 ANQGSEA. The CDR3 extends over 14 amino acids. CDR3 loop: CSVVIGTANYGYTF. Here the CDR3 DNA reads TGCAGCGTTGTGATAGGGACCGCGAACTATGGCTACACCTTC.

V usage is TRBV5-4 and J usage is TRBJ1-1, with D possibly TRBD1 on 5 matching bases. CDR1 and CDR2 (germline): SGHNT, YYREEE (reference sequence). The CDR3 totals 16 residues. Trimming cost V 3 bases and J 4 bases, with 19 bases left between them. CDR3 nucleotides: TGTGCCAGCAGCTCCGGGACGGGGCGCCAGGGCACTGAAGCTTTCTTT. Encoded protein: CASSSGTGRQGTEAFF.

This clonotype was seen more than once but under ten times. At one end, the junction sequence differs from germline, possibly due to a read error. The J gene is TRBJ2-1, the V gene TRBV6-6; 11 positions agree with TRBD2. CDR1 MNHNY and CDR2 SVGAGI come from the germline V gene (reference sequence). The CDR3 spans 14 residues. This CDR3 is CASSPSGGHNERFF. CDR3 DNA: TGTGCCAGCAGCCCTAGCGGGGGGCACAATGAGCGGTTCTTC.

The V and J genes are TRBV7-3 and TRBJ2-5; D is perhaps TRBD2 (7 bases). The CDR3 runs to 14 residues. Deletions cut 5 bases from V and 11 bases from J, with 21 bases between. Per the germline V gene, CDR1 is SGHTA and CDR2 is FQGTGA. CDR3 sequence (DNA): TGTGCCAGCAGCGGAGGGGGGGGATGGGATGAGCAGTACTTC. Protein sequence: CASSGGGGWDEQYF.

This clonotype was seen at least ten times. The CDR3, as DNA: TGTGCCAGCTCACCAAGGGAGGTTGCGGAGACCCAGTACTTC. Encoded protein: CASSPREVAETQYF. This chain uses TRBV18 with TRBJ2-5; a weak D match, TRBD2 (6 bases). Per the germline V gene, CDR1 is KGHSH and CDR2 is LQKENI. Trimming cost V 2 bases and J 5 bases, with 12 bases left between them. There are 14 residues in the CDR3.

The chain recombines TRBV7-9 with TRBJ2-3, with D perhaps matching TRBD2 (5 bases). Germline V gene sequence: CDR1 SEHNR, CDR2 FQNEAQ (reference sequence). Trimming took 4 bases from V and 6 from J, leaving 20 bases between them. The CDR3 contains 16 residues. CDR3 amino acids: CASSSVGGPRGDTQYF. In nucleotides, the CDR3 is TGTGCCAGCAGCTCAGTGGGCGGGCCCCGTGGGGATACGCAGTATTTT.

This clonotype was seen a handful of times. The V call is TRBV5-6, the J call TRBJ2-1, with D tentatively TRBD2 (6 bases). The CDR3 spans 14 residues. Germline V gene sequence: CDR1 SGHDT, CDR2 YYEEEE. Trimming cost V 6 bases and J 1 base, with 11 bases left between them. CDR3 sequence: CASNWGRSYNEQFF. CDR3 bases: TGTGCCAGCAACTGGGGGAGGTCCTACAATGAGCAGTTCTTC.

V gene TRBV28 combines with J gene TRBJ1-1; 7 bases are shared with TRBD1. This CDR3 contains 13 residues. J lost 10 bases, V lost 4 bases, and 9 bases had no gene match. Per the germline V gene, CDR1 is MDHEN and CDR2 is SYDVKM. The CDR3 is CASSSVTGVGAFF. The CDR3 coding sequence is TGTGCCAGCAGTTCCGTAACAGGGGTCGGAGCTTTCTTT.

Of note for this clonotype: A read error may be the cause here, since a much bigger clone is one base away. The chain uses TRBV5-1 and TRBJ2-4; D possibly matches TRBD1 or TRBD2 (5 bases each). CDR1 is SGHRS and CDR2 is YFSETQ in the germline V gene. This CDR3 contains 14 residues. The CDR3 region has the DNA TGCACCAGCAGCTTGGAGGTAGGGGATAACATTCAGTACTTC. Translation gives CTSSLEVGDNIQYF.

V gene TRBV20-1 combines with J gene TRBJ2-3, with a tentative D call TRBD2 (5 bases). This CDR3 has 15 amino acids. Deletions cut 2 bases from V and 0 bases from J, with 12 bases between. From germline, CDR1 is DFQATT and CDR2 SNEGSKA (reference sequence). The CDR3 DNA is TGCAGTGCTAGACCAGCGGATGCTAGCACAGATACGCAGTATTTT. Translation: CSARPADASTDTQYF.

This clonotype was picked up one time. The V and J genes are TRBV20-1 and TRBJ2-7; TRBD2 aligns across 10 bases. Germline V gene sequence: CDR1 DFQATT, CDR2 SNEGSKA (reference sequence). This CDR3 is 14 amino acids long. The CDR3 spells CSARRGTSDNEQYF. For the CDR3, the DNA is TGCAGCGCCCGTCGCGGGACTAGCGACAACGAGCAGTACTTC.

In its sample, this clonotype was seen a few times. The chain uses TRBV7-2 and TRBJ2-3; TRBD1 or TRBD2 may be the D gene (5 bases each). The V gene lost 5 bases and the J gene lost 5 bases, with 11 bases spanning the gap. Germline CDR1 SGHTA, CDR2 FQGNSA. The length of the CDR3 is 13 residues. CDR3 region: CASSRDLIDTQYF. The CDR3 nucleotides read TGTGCCAGCAGCAGGGACCTTATAGATACGCAGTATTTT.

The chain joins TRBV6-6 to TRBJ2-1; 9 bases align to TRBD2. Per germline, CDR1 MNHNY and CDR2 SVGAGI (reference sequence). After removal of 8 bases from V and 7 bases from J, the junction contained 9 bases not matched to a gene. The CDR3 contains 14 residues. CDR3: CASRQGGRVNEQFF. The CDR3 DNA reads TGTGCCAGCCGCCAGGGCGGGAGGGTGAATGAGCAGTTCTTC.

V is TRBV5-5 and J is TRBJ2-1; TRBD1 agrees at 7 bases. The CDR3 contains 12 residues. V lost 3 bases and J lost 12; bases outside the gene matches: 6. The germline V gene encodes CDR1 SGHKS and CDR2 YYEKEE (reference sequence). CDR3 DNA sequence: TGTGCCAGCAGCTCGCAGGGGGAATGGCAGTTCTTC. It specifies CASSSQGEWQFF.